This record covers a single T cell receptor beta chain. Antigen unknown. This sample was taken from a study of somatic mutations in cytotoxic T cells in rheumatoid arthritis. Across the study: Sorting by flow gave nearly 100% purity for some V beta antibody-stained T-cell populations, including V beta1+ cells sequenced for TCRB.

The study, taken as a whole, reports: Patients with rheumatoid arthritis, but not healthy controls, had CD8+ clonality that increased with age. Relative to age-matched healthy controls, rheumatoid arthritis patients did not differ significantly in CD8+ T-cell clonality.

Produced via immunoSEQ multiplex PCR; TCRdb's table is partial and in-frame only. The top ten clones hold around 16% of a sample with about 7,000 clones, about 75% of them seen once. Both CD4+ and CD8+ cells were separated through positive magnetic bead selection, and their purity was verified using flow cytometry. The germline CDR1 and CDR2 sequences are MNHEY and SMNVEV (reference sequence). V lost 4 bases, J lost 7 bases, and 10 bases stayed unmatched. This CDR3 has 18 amino acids. The genes are TRBV27 and TRBJ2-2; 15 bases align to TRBD2. Sequenced material: CD8+ T cells sorted from blood. The TCR was taken from an adult with rheumatoid arthritis. Written as DNA, the CDR3 is TGTGCCAGCAGTTCGGCTGGACTAGCGGGGGGGCCCATCGGGGAGCTGTTTTTT. It codes for CASSSAGLAGGPIGELFF.